Each of the 8 T cell receptor beta chains below was sequenced from the same sample in a study of T cell responses to AZD1222 COVID-19 vaccine. Repertoires were generated with immunoSEQ multiplex PCR, while TCRdb's copy carries only in-frame clones and drops some. Of approximately 50,000 clones in the sample, roughly 90% are singletons; the top ten hold less than 9%. This material consisted of peripheral blood, taken 28 days after the second AZD1222 dose. These receptors originate from an adult who received the AZD1222 COVID-19 vaccine.

J is TRBJ2-7 and V is TRBV28; 7 bases are a match to TRBD1. CDR1 MDHEN and CDR2 SYDVKM come from the germline V gene. The junction had 9 bases not matched to a gene; V was cut back by 4 bases and J by 3 bases. CDR3 length equals 15 residues. This chain's CDR3 is CASSSQDRVGYEQYF. The CDR3 region has the DNA TGTGCCAGCAGTTCCCAAGACAGGGTTGGCTACGAGCAGTACTTC.

This clone has just one count. The chain has TRBV5-1 and TRBJ1-2, with unresolved D. V dropped 0 bases and J dropped 3 bases, with 6 bases sitting between them. This CDR3 contains 13 residues. Germline V gene lookup returns CDR1 SGHRS and CDR2 YFSETQ. The DNA for the CDR3 is TGCGCCAGCAGCTTGGCAGCCGACTATGGCTACACCTTC. Protein sequence: CASSLAADYGYTF.

This chain uses TRBV12-3 or TRBV12-4 with TRBJ1-5; D unclear. Between the trimmed V and J ends, which lost 2 bases and 5 bases, there was a span of 7 bases. CDR3 length: 13 residues. The CDR3 bases are TGTGCCAGCAGTTTAACGGGAGATCAGCCCCAGCATTTT. Its translation: CASSLTGDQPQHF.

The chain links TRBV6-5 to TRBJ1-3; no firm D call. Trimming left V 6 bases short and J 2 bases short, with 11 bases between. This CDR3 is 14 amino acids long. The germline V gene encodes CDR1 MNHEY and CDR2 SVGAGI. The CDR3 nucleotides are TGTGCCAGCAGGAGAGACACCGCTGGAAACACCATATATTTT. Translated, it gives CASRRDTAGNTIYF.

V is TRBV30 and J is TRBJ1-1; 8 bases are shared with TRBD1. Germline trimming cut 0 bases from V and 0 bases from J; bases unmatched to any gene: 3. Germline CDR1 and CDR2: GTSNPN and SVGIG (reference sequence). CDR3 length: 15 residues. This CDR3 reads CAWSVLTGVNTEAFF. Here the CDR3 DNA reads TGTGCCTGGAGTGTACTGACAGGGGTGAACACTGAAGCTTTCTTT.

This sequence joins TRBV19 and TRBJ2-7; D might be TRBD2 (5 bases). CDR3 length: 14 residues. The V gene lost 1 base and the J gene lost 4 bases, with 11 bases spanning the gap. Germline V gene data show CDR1 as LNHDA and CDR2 as SQIVND (reference sequence). DNA of the CDR3: TGTGCCAGTAGTATAGCAAGGACGGGATACGAGCAGTACTTC. It encodes CASSIARTGYEQYF.

The V gene is TRBV15, the J gene TRBJ1-5, with D uncertain. V lost 0 bases and J lost 5, with 5 bases in between. CDR1 LNHNV and CDR2 YYDKDF come from the germline V gene (reference sequence). This CDR3 contains 13 residues. CDR3 bases: TGTGCCACCAGCAGAGATACCCATCAGCCCCAGCATTTT. Its protein product is CATSRDTHQPQHF.

The chain has TRBV6-1 and TRBJ2-5, with TRBD2 matching over 7 bases. V was clipped by 4 bases and J by 4 bases; unmatched bases: 15. The germline CDR1 and CDR2 sequences are MNHNS and SASEGT. There are 17 residues in the CDR3. The CDR3 reads CASSASPGSGARETQYF. Here the CDR3 DNA reads TGTGCCAGCAGTGCCTCCCCGGGGAGCGGGGCTCGAGAGACCCAGTACTTC.